This TCR beta chain was sequenced for a study of human T cells and chemical hapten exposure. This clonotype was observed a few times. Time point of the sample: patch test 1, 2 weeks after DPC sensitization. Treatment described: therapeutic diphenylcyclopropenone sensitization with weekly scalp DPC. Using its own MiXCR run on the RACE reads, TCRdb lists one record per CDR3 protein. The table includes 80,000 to 100,000 distinct CDR3 sequences, roughly 7.6% detected once. V shed 6 bases, J shed 8 bases, and the junction held 8 bases outside the gene matches. This CDR3 has 13 amino acids. CDR1 and CDR2 from the germline V gene are DFQATT and SNEGSKA (reference sequence).

The sample in question was whole blood, obtained in connection with sensitization to the hapten diphenylcyclopropenone (DPC). The clonotype originates from a woman in her twenties or thirties with alopecia areata. Some clones in this sample may be carry-over from other donors' samples. The V gene is TRBV20-1, the J gene TRBJ1-4, with 8 bases aligning to TRBD1. The CDR3 loop reads CSALTGDGEKLFF. The CDR3 nucleotides read TGCAGTGCATTGACAGGGGACGGGGAAAAACTGTTTTTT.